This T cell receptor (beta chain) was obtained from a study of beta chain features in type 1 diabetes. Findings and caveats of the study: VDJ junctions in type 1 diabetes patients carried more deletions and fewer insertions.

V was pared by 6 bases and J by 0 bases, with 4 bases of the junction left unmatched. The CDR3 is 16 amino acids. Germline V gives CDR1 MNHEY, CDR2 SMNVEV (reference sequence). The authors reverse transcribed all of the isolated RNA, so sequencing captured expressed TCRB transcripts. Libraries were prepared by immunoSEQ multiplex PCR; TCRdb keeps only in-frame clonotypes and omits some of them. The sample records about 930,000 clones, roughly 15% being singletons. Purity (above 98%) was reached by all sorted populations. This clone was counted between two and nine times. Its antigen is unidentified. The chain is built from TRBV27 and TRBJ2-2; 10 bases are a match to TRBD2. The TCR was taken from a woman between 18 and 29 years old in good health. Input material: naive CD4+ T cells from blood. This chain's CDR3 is CASSRTSGTNTGELFF. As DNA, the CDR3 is TGTGCCAGCAGCCGGACTAGCGGAACGAACACCGGGGAGCTGTTTTTT.